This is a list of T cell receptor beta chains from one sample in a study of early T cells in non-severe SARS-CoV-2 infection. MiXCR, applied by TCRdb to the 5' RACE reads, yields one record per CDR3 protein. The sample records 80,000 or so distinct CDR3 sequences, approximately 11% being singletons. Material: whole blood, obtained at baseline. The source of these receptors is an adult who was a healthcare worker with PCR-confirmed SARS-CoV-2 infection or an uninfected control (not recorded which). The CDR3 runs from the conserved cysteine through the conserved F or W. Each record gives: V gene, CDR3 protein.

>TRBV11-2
CASSRRTSGGPGPLEQYF
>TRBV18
CASSTRRTSGISGANVLTF
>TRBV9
CASSPLQEVEKLFF
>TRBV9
CASSAKNHPWGTGELFF
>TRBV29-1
CSVEDGVHYEQYF
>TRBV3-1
CASSYPGGGVEQYF
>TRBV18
CASSPGPSNQPQHF
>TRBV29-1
CSVRDIEAFF
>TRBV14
CASSQGPARVSNEKLFF
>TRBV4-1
CASSQERGTYEQYF
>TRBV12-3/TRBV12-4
CASSITQQNEKLFF
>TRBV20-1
CSATQTSGSNEKLFF
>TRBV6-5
CASSPRGQAYEQYF
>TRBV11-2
CASSLSPQFNQPQHF
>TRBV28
CASSLPTDGTLYEQYF
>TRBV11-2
CASSYERGYIGCFF
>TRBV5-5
CASSLVAGNTEAFF
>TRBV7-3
CASSSDTGGGETQYF
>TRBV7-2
CASSSLTPVVFASGELFF